Below are 20 T cell receptor beta chains sequenced from a single sample in a study of cytomegalovirus exposure and HLA in healthy donors. The PCR used 60 Vbeta and 13 Jbeta primers. Assay used: immunoSEQ multiplex PCR; TCRdb lists only in-frame clones, some missing. The sample lists around 94,000 clones, over 60% occurring once. Sequenced: PBMCs. The receptors derive from a middle-aged woman in good health and CMV-seropositive.

The chain is built from TRBV4-1 and TRBJ2-3; D unclear. Between the trimmed V and J ends, which lost 0 bases and 1 base, there was a span of 11 bases. This CDR3 has 16 residues. Germline V CDR1 and CDR2: MGHRA, YSYEKL. The CDR3 loop is CASSQDPGQGTDTQYF. CDR3 DNA sequence: TGCGCCAGCAGCCAAGATCCCGGCCAGGGCACAGATACGCAGTATTTT.

This clone was detected only a few times. The CDR3, as DNA: TGTGCCAGCAGCCACGCCGGGACAGGACTCGGTGCTTTCTTT. It encodes CASSHAGTGLGAFF. The V call is TRBV5-4, the J call TRBJ1-1; 8 bases map to TRBD1. The CDR3 runs 14 residues. Per the germline V gene, CDR1 is SGHNT and CDR2 is YYREEE (reference sequence). The ends lost 4 bases at V and 11 bases at J; junction bases unmatched: 13.

This clone was detected a few times. V and J are TRBV4-3 and TRBJ2-3; D uncertain. The CDR3 extends over 13 amino acids. V lost 1 base and J lost 5, with 7 bases in between. The germline V gene has CDR1 LGHNA and CDR2 YSLEER. The DNA of the CDR3 is TGCGCCAGCAGCCAAGGAGGCCGAGATACGCAGTATTTT. This sequence encodes CASSQGGRDTQYF.

This clone was picked up many times. The chain joins TRBV4-3 to TRBJ1-3; D uncertain. This CDR3 is built from 15 residues. From germline, CDR1 is LGHNA and CDR2 YSLEER. The ends were cut back, 0 bases at V and 3 bases at J, with 9 bases in the middle. The chain's CDR3 is CASSQDLRLGNTIYF. In DNA form, the CDR3 reads TGCGCCAGCAGCCAAGATTTGCGGCTTGGAAACACCATATATTTT.

Turning to this clone: Germline is not matched at one junction end, which may reflect a read error. The rearrangement uses TRBV7-7 and TRBJ2-5; D call uncertain. Germline CDR1 SSHAT, CDR2 FNYEAQ (reference sequence). This CDR3 has 11 residues. CDR3 DNA: TGTGCTAGCACTTCCGGAGAGACCCAGTACTTC. Its translation is CASTSGETQYF.

This clone was seen only a few times. This sequence joins TRBV5-4 and TRBJ2-5; maybe TRBD2 (5 bases). The CDR3 consists of 13 residues. Germline-derived CDR1 and CDR2 are SGHNT and YYREEE (reference sequence). The V gene lost 2 bases and the J gene lost 4 bases, with 9 bases spanning the gap. The CDR3 coding sequence is TGTGCCAGCAGCTTAGAAGGAGGAGAGACCCAGTACTTC. Translation: CASSLEGGETQYF.

This chain connects TRBV6-4 to TRBJ2-2; 10 positions agree with TRBD2. Germline-derived CDR1 and CDR2 are MRHNA and SNTAGT. V lost 6 bases to trimming and J lost 0 bases; unmatched junction nucleotides: 4. CDR3 size: 16 residues. The CDR3 DNA follows: TGTGCCAGCAGCCGGACTAGCGGAACGAACACCGGGGAGCTGTTTTTT. This encodes CASSRTSGTNTGELFF.

The rearrangement joins TRBV29-1 to TRBJ2-7; perhaps TRBD2 as D (5 bases). This CDR3 is built from 16 residues. V shed 6 bases and J shed 3 bases, with 24 bases lying between them. CDR1 and CDR2 (germline): SQVTM, ANQGSEA. In DNA form, the CDR3 reads TGCAGCGTCCTCGAATTTAGCCCGGGATACCACTACGAGCAGTACTTC. It is translated as CSVLEFSPGYHYEQYF.

This clone was observed a few times. The chain links TRBV2 to TRBJ2-7, with D perhaps matching TRBD2 (5 bases). CDR3 size: 13 residues. V lost 3 bases and J lost 11, with 17 bases in between. Germline values: CDR1 SNHLY, CDR2 FYNNEI. CDR3 amino acids: CASSDEGRLREYF. The CDR3 DNA follows: TGTGCCAGCAGTGACGAGGGCAGATTAAGAGAGTACTTC.

The chain employs TRBV7-2 and TRBJ2-7, with TRBD2 matching over 12 bases. The CDR3 spans 15 residues. The trim removed 4 bases at V and 6 bases at J, leaving 7 bases unmatched. Germline values: CDR1 SGHTA, CDR2 FQGNSA. The CDR3 loop is CASSSSTSGRSEQYF. CDR3 in DNA: TGTGCCAGCAGCTCTTCCACTAGCGGGAGGAGCGAGCAGTACTTC.

CDR3 sequence: CASNTLGQGSYNEQFF. In nucleotides, the CDR3 is TGTGCCAGCAACACTTTGGGACAGGGGTCCTACAATGAGCAGTTCTTC. The genes are TRBV27 and TRBJ2-1; 10 nucleotides align to TRBD1. The CDR3 runs 16 residues. Germline V gene data show CDR1 as MNHEY and CDR2 as SMNVEV (reference sequence). J gave up 1 base and V 7 bases, and 7 bases lay outside the gene matches.

V and J are TRBV5-1 and TRBJ2-3, with 11 nucleotides matching TRBD2. CDR1 is SGHRS and CDR2 is YFSETQ in the germline V gene. Germline trimming cut 7 bases from V and 6 bases from J; bases unmatched to any gene: 7. CDR3 size: 14 residues. In nucleotides, the CDR3 is TGCGCCAGCTCGACTAGCGGGACGTCTGATACGCAGTATTTT. The encoded protein is CASSTSGTSDTQYF.

This clone was counted at least ten times. This sequence joins TRBV5-1 and TRBJ2-7; D is perhaps TRBD1 (7 bases). Between the trimmed V and J ends, which lost 1 base and 3 bases, there was a span of 17 bases. Germline V gene lookup returns CDR1 SGHRS and CDR2 YFSETQ. This CDR3 is 16 amino acids long. CDR3 sequence reads: CASSLRHNQGGYEQYF. CDR3 DNA sequence: TGCGCCAGCAGCTTGCGACACAATCAGGGGGGCTACGAGCAGTACTTC.

CDR3 DNA sequence: TGTGCCAGCAGCCCAAGGCGCGGGGCGGGCAATGAGCAGTTCTTC. Translated, it gives CASSPRRGAGNEQFF. The J gene is TRBJ2-1, the V gene TRBV7-2; a weak D match, TRBD2 (6 bases). Germline V gene data show CDR1 as SGHTA and CDR2 as FQGNSA. Trimming stripped 5 bases from V and 6 bases from J, with 17 bases between. The CDR3 length is 15 residues.

CDR3 residues: CASSISEPKSYGYTF. CDR3 bases: TGTGCCAGTAGTATTAGTGAGCCAAAGAGCTATGGCTACACCTTC. J is TRBJ1-2 and V is TRBV19; D call uncertain. Germline V gene data show CDR1 as LNHDA and CDR2 as SQIVND (reference sequence). Trimming shortened V by 3 bases and J by 4 bases, and 15 bases separated the two germline ends. The length of the CDR3 is 15 residues.

Notes on this clone: One end of the junction fails to match germline, which may point to a read error. The CDR3 is CASSLFNGGRTGNEQFF. Written as DNA, the CDR3 is TGTGCTAGCAGCCTCTTTAATGGGGGGAGAACCGGGAATGAGCAGTTCTTC. This chain connects TRBV7-7 to TRBJ2-1, with D maybe TRBD2 (6 bases). The CDR3 has 17 amino acids. The germline V gene encodes CDR1 SSHAT and CDR2 FNYEAQ (reference sequence).

The chain employs TRBV18 and TRBJ2-7; 10 bases agree with TRBD2. V lost 6 bases, J lost 5 bases, and 7 bases stayed unmatched. There are 14 residues in the CDR3. Germline V gene data show CDR1 as KGHSH and CDR2 as LQKENI. Written as DNA, the CDR3 is TGTGCCAGCTCGCCCCTAGCGGGAGATAACGAGCAGTACTTC. This encodes CASSPLAGDNEQYF.

A remark on this clone: Its ends do not fully match the called genes, so a read error is possible. The chain carries TRBV5-1 and TRBJ2-7; D not resolved. The CDR3 has 12 residues. Germline CDR1 reads SGHRS; CDR2 reads YFSETQ. The CDR3 DNA reads TGCGCCAGCAGTTTGGACGGCTACGAGCAGTACTTC. Protein: CASSLDGYEQYF.

This clone was observed a single time. This sequence joins TRBV19 and TRBJ2-3; TRBD1 matches at 9 bases. The germline CDR1 and CDR2 sequences are LNHDA and SQIVND (reference sequence). The CDR3 is made up of 14 amino acids. With V trimmed by 7 bases and J by 5 bases, 7 bases remained unmatched. The CDR3 reads CASTGTGGGDTQYF. CDR3 nucleotide sequence: TGTGCCAGTACGGGAACAGGGGGCGGAGATACGCAGTATTTT.

This clone was picked up a small number of times. J is TRBJ2-2 and V is TRBV6-5; D might be TRBD1 (5 bases). V was clipped by 4 bases and J by 1 base, with 13 bases between them. Per the germline V gene, CDR1 is MNHEY and CDR2 is SVGAGI. This CDR3 is built from 16 residues. The CDR3 loop is CASSLGLLGNTGELFF. CDR3 coding DNA: TGTGCCAGCAGTTTGGGGCTGCTAGGGAACACCGGGGAGCTGTTTTTT.